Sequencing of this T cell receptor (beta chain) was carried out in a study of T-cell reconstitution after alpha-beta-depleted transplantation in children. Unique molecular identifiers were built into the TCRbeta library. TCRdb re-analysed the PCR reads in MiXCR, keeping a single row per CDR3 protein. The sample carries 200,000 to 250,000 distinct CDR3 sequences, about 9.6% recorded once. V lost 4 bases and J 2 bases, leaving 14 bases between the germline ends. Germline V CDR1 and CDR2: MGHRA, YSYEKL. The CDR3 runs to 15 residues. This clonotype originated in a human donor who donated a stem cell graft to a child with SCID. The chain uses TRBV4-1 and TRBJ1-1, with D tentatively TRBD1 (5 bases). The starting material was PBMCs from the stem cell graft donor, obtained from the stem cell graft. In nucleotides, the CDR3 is TGCGCCAGCAGCCTTGCCTCAGGGCTAAACACTGAAGCTTTCTTT. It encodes CASSLASGLNTEAFF.